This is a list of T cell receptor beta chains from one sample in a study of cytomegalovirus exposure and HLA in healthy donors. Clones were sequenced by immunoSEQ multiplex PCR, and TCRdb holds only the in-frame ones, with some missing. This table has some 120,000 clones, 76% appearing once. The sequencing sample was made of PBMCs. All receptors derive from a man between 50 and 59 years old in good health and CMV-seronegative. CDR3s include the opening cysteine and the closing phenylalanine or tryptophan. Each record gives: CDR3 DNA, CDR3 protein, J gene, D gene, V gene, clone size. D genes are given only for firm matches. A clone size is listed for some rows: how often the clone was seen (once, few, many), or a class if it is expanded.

DNA: TGTGCCAGCAGCTTAGTGGAGGGTTCCTACGAGCAGTACTTC
CDR3: CASSLVEGSYEQYF
J: TRBJ2-7
D: NA
V: TRBV7-2
size: NA

DNA: TGCAACATTCCTTTGAACACTGAAGCTTTCTTT
CDR3: CNIPLNTEAFF
J: TRBJ1-1
D: NA
V: TRBV20-1
size: NA

DNA: TGTGCCAGCAGAGATACAGCCACAGAAAACACTGAAGCTTTCTTT
CDR3: CASRDTATENTEAFF
J: TRBJ1-1
D: NA
V: TRBV6-5
size: few

DNA: TGCGCCAGCAGCCCTGGGGGGGACCCTGGAAACACCATATATTTT
CDR3: CASSPGGDPGNTIYF
J: TRBJ1-3
D: NA
V: TRBV5-1
size: NA

DNA: TGCGCCAGCAGCTTAAGCCCCGGGACAGGGTACCGGAGCTCTGGGGCCAACGTCCTGACTTTC
CDR3: CASSLSPGTGYRSSGANVLTF
J: TRBJ2-6
D: TRBD1
V: TRBV5-1
size: NA

DNA: TGTGCCAGCAGCATCGGGACAGGGGGCGTAGAGACCCAGTACTTC
CDR3: CASSIGTGGVETQYF
J: TRBJ2-5
D: TRBD1
V: TRBV7-9
size: NA

DNA: TGCGCCAGCAGCCACCGACAGGGCCACACTGAAGCTTTCTTT
CDR3: CASSHRQGHTEAFF
J: TRBJ1-1
D: TRBD1
V: TRBV4-1
size: NA

DNA: TGTGCCATCAGTGACTACAGGGATGGTCAGCCCCAGCATTTT
CDR3: CAISDYRDGQPQHF
J: TRBJ1-5
D: NA
V: TRBV10-3
size: NA

DNA: TGTGCCAGCAGTCTCTCTAGCGGGGGGACAGATACGCAGTATTTT
CDR3: CASSLSSGGTDTQYF
J: TRBJ2-3
D: TRBD2
V: TRBV6-1
size: NA

DNA: TGTGCCAGCAGCTCGGGACTAGCAGAAGACTACGAGCAGTACTTC
CDR3: CASSSGLAEDYEQYF
J: TRBJ2-7
D: TRBD2
V: TRBV7-7
size: NA

DNA: TGTGCCAGCAGCTTGACCGGGGGAGGAAGCGGGGAGCTGTTTTTT
CDR3: CASSLTGGGSGELFF
J: TRBJ2-2
D: NA
V: TRBV7-3
size: NA

DNA: TGTGCCAGCAGCCCTAGCGGGGGCTCCTACAATGAGCAGTTCTTC
CDR3: CASSPSGGSYNEQFF
J: TRBJ2-1
D: TRBD2
V: TRBV7-2
size: NA

DNA: TGTGCCAGTAGACAGGGCCCCCTTGTCTATGGCTACACCTTC
CDR3: CASRQGPLVYGYTF
J: TRBJ1-2
D: NA
V: TRBV19
size: NA

DNA: TGTGCCAGCAGCTCTAGTGAGGGACTGAGGGAAGGCTACACCTTC
CDR3: CASSSSEGLREGYTF
J: TRBJ1-2
D: NA
V: TRBV7-8
size: NA

DNA: TGTGCCAGCAGTGGGGGGGTGATCTATGGCTACACCTTC
CDR3: CASSGGVIYGYTF
J: TRBJ1-2
D: NA
V: TRBV25-1
size: few

DNA: TGTGCCAGCAGTGCCAGGGGGCCCAGGCAGTACTTC
CDR3: CASSARGPRQYF
J: TRBJ2-7
D: TRBD1
V: TRBV2
size: NA

DNA: TGTGCCAGCAGCCAAGGAGAGTACCTAGAGGAGGATGAGCAGTTCTTC
CDR3: CASSQGEYLEEDEQFF
J: TRBJ2-1
D: NA
V: TRBV5-4
size: NA